The 5 T cell receptor beta chains reported below all come from one sample, sequenced in a study of T cell changes during pregnancy in multiple sclerosis. Here immunoSEQ multiplex PCR was the method, and the copy in TCRdb shows in-frame clones only, minus some. The sample yields 42,000 or so clones, approximately 90% seen once. Source: CD4+ T cells from peripheral blood mononuclear cells, taken after pregnancy. These receptors were collected from a female donor with multiple sclerosis, enrolled in a pregnancy study.

This rearrangement joins TRBV30 to TRBJ2-7; D call uncertain. The CDR3 covers 16 residues. Trimming stripped 2 bases from V and 3 bases from J, with 20 bases between. Germline lookup yields CDR1 GTSNPN and CDR2 SVGIG (reference sequence). CDR3 region: CAWSMTRVQIGYEQYF. CDR3 DNA: TGTGCCTGGAGTATGACCCGGGTCCAAATTGGCTACGAGCAGTACTTC.

The chain employs TRBV5-1 and TRBJ1-5; 7 nucleotides match TRBD1. Germline V lookup: CDR1 SGHRS, CDR2 YFSETQ. This CDR3 contains 13 residues. V dropped 2 bases and J dropped 7; count of bases not matched to a gene: 3. CDR3 sequence: CASSLGGGQPQHF. DNA of the CDR3: TGCGCCAGCAGCTTAGGGGGCGGACAGCCCCAGCATTTT.

This chain uses TRBV5-4 with TRBJ1-2, with TRBD1 identical over 8 bases. Germline CDR1 is SGHNT and CDR2 is YYREEE (reference sequence). The J segment lost 6 bases and the V segment lost 3 bases, leaving 7 bases of the junction unmatched. The CDR3 extends over 14 amino acids. Here the CDR3 reads CASSSYRGGDGYTF. The CDR3 region has the DNA TGTGCCAGCAGCTCCTACAGGGGGGGCGATGGCTACACCTTC. Using reference TRBV5-4 and TRBJ1-2 for the parts outside the CDR3, the full variable domain is ETGVTQSPTHLIKTRGQQVTLRCSSQSGHNTVSWYQQALGQGPQFIFQYYREEENGRGNFPPRFSGLQFPNYSSELNVNALELDDSALYLCASSSYRGGDGYTFGSGTRLTVV.

The sample holds one count of this clone. The chain recombines TRBV27 with TRBJ1-5, with D tentatively TRBD1 (6 bases). The CDR3 length is 13 residues. Trimming took off 5 bases at V and 7 bases at J, with 12 bases between the two ends. Germline values: CDR1 MNHEY, CDR2 SMNVEV (reference sequence). CDR3 nucleotides: TGTGCCAGCAGTCCGGACAGACGGCAGCCCCAGCATTTT. Protein product: CASSPDRRQPQHF.

V and J are TRBV5-5 and TRBJ1-4, with D hard to call. V was pared by 6 bases and J by 1 base, with 10 bases between. The CDR3 contains 14 residues. Germline CDR1 reads SGHKS; CDR2 reads YYEKEE (reference sequence). In nucleotides, the CDR3 is TGTGCCAGCATGGCACGGAGAACTAATGAAAAACTGTTTTTT. It codes for CASMARRTNEKLFF.